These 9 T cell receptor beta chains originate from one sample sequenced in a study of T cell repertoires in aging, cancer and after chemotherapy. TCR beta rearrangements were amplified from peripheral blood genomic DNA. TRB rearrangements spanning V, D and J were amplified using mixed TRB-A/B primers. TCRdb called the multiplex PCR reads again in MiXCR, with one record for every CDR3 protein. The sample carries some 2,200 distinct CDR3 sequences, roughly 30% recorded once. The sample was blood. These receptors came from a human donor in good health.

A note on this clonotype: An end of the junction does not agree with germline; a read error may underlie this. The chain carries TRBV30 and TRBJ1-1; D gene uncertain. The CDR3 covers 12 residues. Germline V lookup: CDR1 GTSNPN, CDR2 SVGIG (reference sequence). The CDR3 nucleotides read TGTGTCTGGAGTGAGATGAGGGCTGAAGCTTTCTTT. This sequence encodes CVWSEMRAEAFF.

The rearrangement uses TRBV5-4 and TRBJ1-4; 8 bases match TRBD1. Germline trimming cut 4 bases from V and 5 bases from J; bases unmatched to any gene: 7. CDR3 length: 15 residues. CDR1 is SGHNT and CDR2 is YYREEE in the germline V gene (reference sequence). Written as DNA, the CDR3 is TGTGCCAGCAGCCCTCGGACAGGGAAGAATGAAAAACTGTTTTTT. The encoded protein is CASSPRTGKNEKLFF.

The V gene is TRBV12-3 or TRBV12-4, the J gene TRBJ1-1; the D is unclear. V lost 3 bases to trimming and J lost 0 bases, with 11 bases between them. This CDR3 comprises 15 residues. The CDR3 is CASSFSNLVNTEAFF. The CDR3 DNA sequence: TGTGCCAGCAGTTTTTCAAACTTAGTGAACACTGAAGCTTTCTTT.

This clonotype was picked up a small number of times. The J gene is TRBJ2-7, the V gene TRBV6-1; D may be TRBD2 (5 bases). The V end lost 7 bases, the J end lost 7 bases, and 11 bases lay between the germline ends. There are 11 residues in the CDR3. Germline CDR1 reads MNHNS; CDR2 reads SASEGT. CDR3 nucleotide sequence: TGTGCCAGCATGAGGGCGCGGGAGCAGTACTTC. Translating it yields CASMRAREQYF.

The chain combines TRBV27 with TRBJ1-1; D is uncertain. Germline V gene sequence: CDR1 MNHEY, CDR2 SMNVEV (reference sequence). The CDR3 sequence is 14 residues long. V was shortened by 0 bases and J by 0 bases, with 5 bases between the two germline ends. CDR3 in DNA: TGTGCCAGCAGTTTATCGGCGGTGAACACTGAAGCTTTCTTT. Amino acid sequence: CASSLSAVNTEAFF.

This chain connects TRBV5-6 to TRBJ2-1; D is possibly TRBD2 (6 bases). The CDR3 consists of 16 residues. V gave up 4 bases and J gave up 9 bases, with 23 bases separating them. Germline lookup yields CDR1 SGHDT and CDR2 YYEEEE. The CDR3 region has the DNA TGTGCCAGCAGCCCCTCACTAGCCTCTAGCCCTGTTGAGCAGTTCTTC. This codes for CASSPSLASSPVEQFF.

The CDR3 DNA reads TGTGCCAGCAGTAAGGACTCCACCTACTACAATGAGCAGTTCTTC. Its protein is CASSKDSTYYNEQFF. The chain links TRBV12-3 or TRBV12-4 to TRBJ2-1, with D possibly matching TRBD2 (5 bases). The CDR3 has 15 residues. Trimming removed 5 bases at V and 3 bases at J, with 14 bases between.

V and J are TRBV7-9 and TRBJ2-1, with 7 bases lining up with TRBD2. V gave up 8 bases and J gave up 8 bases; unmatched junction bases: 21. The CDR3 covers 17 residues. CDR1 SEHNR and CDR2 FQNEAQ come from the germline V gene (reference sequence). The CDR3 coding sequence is TGTGCCAGCTTGATAGTGCGGGAGTTTACCGGCGTTTATGAGCAGTTCTTC. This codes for CASLIVREFTGVYEQFF.

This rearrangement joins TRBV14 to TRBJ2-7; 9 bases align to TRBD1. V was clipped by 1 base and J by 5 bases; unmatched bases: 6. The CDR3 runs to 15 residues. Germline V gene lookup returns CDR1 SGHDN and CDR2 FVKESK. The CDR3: CASSQVGTGMNEQYF. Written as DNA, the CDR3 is TGTGCCAGCAGCCAAGTTGGGACAGGGATGAACGAGCAGTACTTC.